This TCR beta chain is from a study of T cells in localized non-small cell lung cancer. Study-wide findings and caveats: Median detection of top 100 tumor clones in adjacent lung was around 60 clones. With higher T cell density in blood came longer overall survival. Uninvolved adjacent lung had higher T cell clonality than tumor and all other tissues. Heterogeneity cannot be ruled out, as sequencing used one tumor region only.

To note about this clone: What it binds is unknown.

Only in-frame clones appear in the TCRdb table, and some are missing; sequencing was by immunoSEQ multiplex PCR. The sample holds about 40,000 clones, more than 85% seen once. Specimen: peripheral blood, collected before any cancer treatment. The sequence came from a man aged 18 to 49 with stage I lung adenocarcinoma.

This CDR3 is CASSQVDRGGAEAFF. The CDR3 nucleotides are TGCGCCAGCAGCCAGGTGGACAGGGGAGGGGCTGAAGCTTTCTTT. This chain connects TRBV4-3 to TRBJ1-1; TRBD1 matches 9 bases. The CDR3 loop spans 15 amino acids. Germline V CDR1 and CDR2: LGHNA, YSLEER. Trimming removed 3 bases from V and 6 bases from J; junction bases left unmatched: 8.